This TCR beta chain was identified during a study of blood T cell repertoires in COVID-19. Study background: Sites across the United States, Italy and Spain contributed samples from acute and convalescent COVID-19. The analysed material was cDNA or gDNA that came from T cells, B-cell-depleted T cells, or PBMCs.

The CDR3 is made up of 14 amino acids. Germline CDR1 and CDR2: MNHEY and SVGAGI. The V segment lost 8 bases and the J segment 0 bases; nucleotides outside the gene matches: 6. Original analysis: From reference gene primer amplification, estimates of nucleated cell counts were derived. Only in-frame clones appear in the TCRdb table, and some are missing; sequencing was by immunoSEQ multiplex PCR. That table is the source of V, J and clone size, and D and trimming were worked out from the DNA. The sample includes 140,000 or so clones, about 90% of them seen just once. Sequenced input: peripheral blood. The V gene is TRBV6-5, the J gene TRBJ1-1, with 7 nucleotides matching TRBD1. The clonotype originates from a woman at least 80 years old with acute or convalescent COVID-19. CDR3 nucleotides: TGTGCCAGCGTATCAGGGACAGTGAACACTGAAGCTTTCTTT. Translation gives CASVSGTVNTEAFF.